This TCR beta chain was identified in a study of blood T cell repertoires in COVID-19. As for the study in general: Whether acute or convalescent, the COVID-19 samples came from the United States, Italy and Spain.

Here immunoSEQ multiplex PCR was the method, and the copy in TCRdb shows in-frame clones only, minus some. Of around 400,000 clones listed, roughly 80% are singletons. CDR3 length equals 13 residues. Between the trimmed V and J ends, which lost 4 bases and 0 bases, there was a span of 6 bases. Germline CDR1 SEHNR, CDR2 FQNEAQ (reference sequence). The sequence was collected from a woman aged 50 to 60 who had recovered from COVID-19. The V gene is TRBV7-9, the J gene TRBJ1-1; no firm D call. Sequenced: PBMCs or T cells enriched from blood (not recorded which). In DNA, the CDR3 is TGTGCCAGCAGCTATCCCGTGAACACTGAAGCTTTCTTT. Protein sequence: CASSYPVNTEAFF. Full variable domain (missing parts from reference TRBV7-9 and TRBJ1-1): DTGVSQNPRHKITKRGQNVTFRCDPISEHNRLYWYRQTLGQGPEFLTYFQNEAQLEKSRLLSDRFSAERPKGSFSTLEIQRTEQGDSAMYLCASSYPVNTEAFFGQGTRLTVV.